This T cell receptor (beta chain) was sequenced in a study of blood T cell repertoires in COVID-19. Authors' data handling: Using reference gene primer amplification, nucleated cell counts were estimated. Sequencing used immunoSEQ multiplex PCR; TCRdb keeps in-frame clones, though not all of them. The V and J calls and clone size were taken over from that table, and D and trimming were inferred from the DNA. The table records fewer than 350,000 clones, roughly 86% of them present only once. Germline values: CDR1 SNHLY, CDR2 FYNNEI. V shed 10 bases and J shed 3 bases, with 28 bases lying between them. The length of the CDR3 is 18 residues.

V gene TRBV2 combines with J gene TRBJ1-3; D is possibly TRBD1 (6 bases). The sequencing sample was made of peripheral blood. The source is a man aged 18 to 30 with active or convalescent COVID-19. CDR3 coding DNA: TGTGCCACCCTGATGGGACCGAAGAAAGAAGGGGGTGGAAACACCATATATTTT. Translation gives CATLMGPKKEGGGNTIYF.